This T cell receptor beta chain came from a study of T-cell reconstitution after alpha-beta-depleted transplantation in children. At least ten counts were recorded for this clonotype. V lost 4 bases and J lost 3; bases outside the gene matches: 5. Germline V lookup: CDR1 MNHEY, CDR2 SVGAGI. This CDR3 has 16 residues. The library targeted TCRbeta and was prepared with unique molecular identifiers. TCRdb passed the PCR reads through MiXCR, listing each CDR3 protein once. The table has about 610,000 distinct CDR3 sequences, under 12% seen once; the top ten hold about 4.3%. The genes are TRBV6-5 and TRBJ2-3; TRBD2 matches 12 bases. The source of this sequence is a human donor who donated a stem cell graft to a child with acute myeloid leukemia. This specimen consisted of PBMCs from the stem cell graft donor, obtained from the stem cell graft. Written as DNA, the CDR3 is TGTGCCAGCAGTTCTTGGACTAGCGGGAAAACAGATACGCAGTATTTT. Its translation is CASSSWTSGKTDTQYF.